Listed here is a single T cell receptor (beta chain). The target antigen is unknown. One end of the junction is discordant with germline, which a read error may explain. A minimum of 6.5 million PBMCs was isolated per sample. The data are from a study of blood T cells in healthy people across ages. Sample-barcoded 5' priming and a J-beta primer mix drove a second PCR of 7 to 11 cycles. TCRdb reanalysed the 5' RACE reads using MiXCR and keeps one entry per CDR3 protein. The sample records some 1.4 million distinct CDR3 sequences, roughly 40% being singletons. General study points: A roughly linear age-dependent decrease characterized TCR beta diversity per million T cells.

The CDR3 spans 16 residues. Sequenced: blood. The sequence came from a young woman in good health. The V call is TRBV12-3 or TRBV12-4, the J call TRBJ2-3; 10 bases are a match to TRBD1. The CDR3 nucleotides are TGTGCCAGCAGCACCGACAGGGGGCAACGCACGGATACGCAGTATTTT. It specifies CASSTDRGQRTDTQYF.